This TCR beta chain was sequenced in a study of blood T cell repertoires in COVID-19. Study-level background: Both acute and convalescent COVID-19 samples were obtained from the United States, Italy and Spain. PBMCs, B-cell-depleted T cells, or T cells were the source of the cDNA or gDNA that made up the material.

In germline, CDR1 is SGHRS, CDR2 YFSETQ. CDR3 length equals 15 residues. Trimming stripped 1 base from V and 2 bases from J, with 12 bases between. Per the study methods: Estimates of nucleated cell counts were drawn from the amplification of reference gene primers. Only in-frame clones appear in the TCRdb table, and some are missing; sequencing was by immunoSEQ multiplex PCR. V, J and clone size derive from that table, while D and trimming were established from the DNA sequence. This sample carries under 60,000 clones, about nine tenths of them seen once, and the ten largest clones take around a tenth.

Input material: peripheral blood. This chain joins TRBV5-1 and TRBJ1-1; D call uncertain. The source of this sequence is a human donor with acute or convalescent COVID-19. The donor label of this sample is uncertain. CDR3 loop: CASSLIPGVNTEAFF. The CDR3 DNA reads as TGCGCCAGCAGCTTGATCCCCGGGGTTAACACTGAAGCTTTCTTT.